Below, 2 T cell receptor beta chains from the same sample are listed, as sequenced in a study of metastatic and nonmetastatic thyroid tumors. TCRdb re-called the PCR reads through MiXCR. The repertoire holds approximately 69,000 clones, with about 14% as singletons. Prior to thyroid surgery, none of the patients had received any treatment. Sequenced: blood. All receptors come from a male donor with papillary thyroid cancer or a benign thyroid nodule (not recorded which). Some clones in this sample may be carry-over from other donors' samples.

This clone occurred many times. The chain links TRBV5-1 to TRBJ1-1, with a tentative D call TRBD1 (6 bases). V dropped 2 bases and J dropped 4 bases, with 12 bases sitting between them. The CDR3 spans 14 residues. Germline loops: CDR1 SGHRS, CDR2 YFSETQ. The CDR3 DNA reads TGCGCCAGCAGCTTACAGGGTGAGGGCACTGAAGCTTTCTTT. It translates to CASSLQGEGTEAFF.

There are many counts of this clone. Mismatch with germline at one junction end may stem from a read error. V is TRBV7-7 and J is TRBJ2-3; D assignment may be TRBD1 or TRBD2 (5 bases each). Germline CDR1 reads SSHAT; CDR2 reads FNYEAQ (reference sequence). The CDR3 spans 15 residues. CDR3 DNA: TGTGCTAGCAGCTTAGGGACGGCGATCACAGATACGCAGTATTTT. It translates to CASSLGTAITDTQYF.